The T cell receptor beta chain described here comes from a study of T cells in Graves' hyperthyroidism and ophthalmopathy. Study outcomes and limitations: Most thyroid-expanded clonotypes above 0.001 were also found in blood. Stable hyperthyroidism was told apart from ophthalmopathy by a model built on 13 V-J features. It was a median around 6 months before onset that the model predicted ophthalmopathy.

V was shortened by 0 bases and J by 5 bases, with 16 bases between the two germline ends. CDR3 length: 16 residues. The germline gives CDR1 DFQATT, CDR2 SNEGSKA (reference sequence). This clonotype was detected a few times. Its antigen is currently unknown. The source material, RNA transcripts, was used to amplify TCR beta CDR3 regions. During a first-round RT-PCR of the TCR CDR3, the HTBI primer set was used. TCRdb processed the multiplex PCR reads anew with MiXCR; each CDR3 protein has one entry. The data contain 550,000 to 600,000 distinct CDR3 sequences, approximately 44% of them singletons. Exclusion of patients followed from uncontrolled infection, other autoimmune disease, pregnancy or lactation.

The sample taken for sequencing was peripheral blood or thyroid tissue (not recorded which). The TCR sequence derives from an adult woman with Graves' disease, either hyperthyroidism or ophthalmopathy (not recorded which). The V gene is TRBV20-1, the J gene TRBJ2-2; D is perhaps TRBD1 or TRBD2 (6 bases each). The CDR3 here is CSAREGSRGGTGELFF. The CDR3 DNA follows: TGCAGTGCTAGAGAAGGAAGCAGGGGAGGTACCGGGGAGCTGTTTTTT.